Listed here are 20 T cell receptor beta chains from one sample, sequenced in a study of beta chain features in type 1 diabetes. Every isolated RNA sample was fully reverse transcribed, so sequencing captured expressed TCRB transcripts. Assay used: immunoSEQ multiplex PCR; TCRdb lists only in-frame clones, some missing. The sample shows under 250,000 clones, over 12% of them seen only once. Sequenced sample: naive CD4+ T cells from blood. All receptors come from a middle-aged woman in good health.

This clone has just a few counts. The CDR3: CASSEQPPGQGLLYTEAFF. DNA for the CDR3: TGCGCCAGCAGCGAACAACCCCCGGGACAGGGGTTGTTGTACACTGAAGCTTTCTTT. V usage is TRBV5-1 and J usage is TRBJ1-1; 10 nucleotides match TRBD1. The CDR3 is made up of 19 amino acids. Germline CDR1 is SGHRS and CDR2 is YFSETQ. J was trimmed by 3 bases and V by 4 bases; bases with no gene match: 18.

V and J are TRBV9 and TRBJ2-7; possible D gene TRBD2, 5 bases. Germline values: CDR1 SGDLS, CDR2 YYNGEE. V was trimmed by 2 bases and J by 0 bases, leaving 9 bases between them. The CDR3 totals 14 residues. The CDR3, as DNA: TGTGCCAGCAGCGTTAGCGTGACCTCCTACGAGCAGTACTTC. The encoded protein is CASSVSVTSYEQYF.

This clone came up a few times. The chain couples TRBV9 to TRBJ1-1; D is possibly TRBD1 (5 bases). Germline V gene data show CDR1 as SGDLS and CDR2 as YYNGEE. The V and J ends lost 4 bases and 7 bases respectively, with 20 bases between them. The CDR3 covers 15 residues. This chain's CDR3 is CASSRHDGGTVEAFF. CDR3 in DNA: TGTGCCAGCAGCCGGCACGATGGGGGGACGGTTGAAGCTTTCTTT.

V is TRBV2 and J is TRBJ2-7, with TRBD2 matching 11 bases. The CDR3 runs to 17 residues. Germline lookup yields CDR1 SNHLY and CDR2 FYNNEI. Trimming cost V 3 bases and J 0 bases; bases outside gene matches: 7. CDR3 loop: CASSDSRLAGSSYEQYF. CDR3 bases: TGTGCCAGCAGTGATTCTCGACTAGCGGGGAGCTCCTACGAGCAGTACTTC.

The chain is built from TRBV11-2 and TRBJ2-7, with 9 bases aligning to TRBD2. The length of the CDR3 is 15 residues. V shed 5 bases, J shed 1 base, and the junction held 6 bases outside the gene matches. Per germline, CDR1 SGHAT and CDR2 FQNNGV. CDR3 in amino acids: CASSPPTSGSYEQYF. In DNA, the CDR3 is TGTGCCAGCAGCCCACCTACTAGCGGGTCCTACGAGCAGTACTTC.

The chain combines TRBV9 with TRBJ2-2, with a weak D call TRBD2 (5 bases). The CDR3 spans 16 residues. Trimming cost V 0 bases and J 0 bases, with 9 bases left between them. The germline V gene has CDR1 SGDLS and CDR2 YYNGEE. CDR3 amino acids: CASSVGGKTNTGELFF. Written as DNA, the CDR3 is TGTGCCAGCAGCGTAGGAGGGAAGACGAACACCGGGGAGCTGTTTTTT.

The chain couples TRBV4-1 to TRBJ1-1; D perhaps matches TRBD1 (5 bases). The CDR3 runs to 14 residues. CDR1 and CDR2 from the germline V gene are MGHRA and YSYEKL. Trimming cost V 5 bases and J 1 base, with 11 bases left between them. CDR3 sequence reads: CASSNLGGNTEAFF. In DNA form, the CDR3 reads TGCGCCAGCAGCAACCTCGGGGGGAACACTGAAGCTTTCTTT.

CDR3 DNA sequence: TGTGCCAGCAGCGTAGGTCCCTTAGTTGCCACAGGGGGAATCCAGTACTTC. It translates to CASSVGPLVATGGIQYF. This chain joins TRBV9 and TRBJ2-5, with 8 positions matching TRBD1. CDR1 is SGDLS, CDR2 YYNGEE, per germline. The CDR3 runs to 17 residues. Trimming cost V 0 bases and J 10 bases; bases outside gene matches: 17.

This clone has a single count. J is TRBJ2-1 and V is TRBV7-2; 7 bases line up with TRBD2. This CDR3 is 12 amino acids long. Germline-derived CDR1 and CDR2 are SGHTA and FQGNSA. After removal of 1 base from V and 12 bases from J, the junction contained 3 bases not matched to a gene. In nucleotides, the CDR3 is TGTGCCAGCAGCTTAGGGGGGGGGATGCAGTTCTTC. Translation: CASSLGGGMQFF.

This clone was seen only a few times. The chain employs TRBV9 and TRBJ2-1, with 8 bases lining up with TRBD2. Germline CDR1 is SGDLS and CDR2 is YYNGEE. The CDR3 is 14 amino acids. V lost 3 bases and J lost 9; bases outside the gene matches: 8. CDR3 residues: CASSASGGPGEQFF. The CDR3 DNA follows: TGTGCCAGCAGCGCGAGCGGGGGTCCGGGTGAGCAGTTCTTC.

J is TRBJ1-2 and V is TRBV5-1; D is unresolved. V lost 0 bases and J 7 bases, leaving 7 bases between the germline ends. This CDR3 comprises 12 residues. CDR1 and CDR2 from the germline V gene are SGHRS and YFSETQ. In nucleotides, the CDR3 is TGCGCCAGCAGCTTGGAACTCCCTGGCTACACCTTC. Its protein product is CASSLELPGYTF.

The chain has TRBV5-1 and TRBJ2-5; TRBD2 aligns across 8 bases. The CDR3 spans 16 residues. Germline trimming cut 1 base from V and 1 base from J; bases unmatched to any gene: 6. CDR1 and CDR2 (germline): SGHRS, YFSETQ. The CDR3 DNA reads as TGCGCCAGCAGCTTGATGATAGCGGGGACCCAAGAGACCCAGTACTTC. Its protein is CASSLMIAGTQETQYF.

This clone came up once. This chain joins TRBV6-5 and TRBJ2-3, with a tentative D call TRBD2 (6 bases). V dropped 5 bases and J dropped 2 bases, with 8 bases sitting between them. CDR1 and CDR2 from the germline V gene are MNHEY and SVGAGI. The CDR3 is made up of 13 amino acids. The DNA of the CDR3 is TGTGCCAGCAGTCGGGGGACCACAGATACGCAGTATTTT. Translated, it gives CASSRGTTDTQYF.

The CDR3 protein is CASSQDSGGGLTDTQYF. For the CDR3, the DNA is TGCGCCAGCAGCCAAGATAGTGGCGGGGGGTTAACAGATACGCAGTATTTT. J is TRBJ2-3 and V is TRBV4-3; the match to TRBD2 covers 8 bases. Germline values: CDR1 LGHNA, CDR2 YSLEER. Unmatched junction bases numbered 8, after V lost 0 bases and J lost 3 bases. There are 17 residues in the CDR3.

The DNA for the CDR3 is TGCGCCAGCAGCTTGAACCCGACTAGCACAGATACGCAGTATTTT. Amino acids: CASSLNPTSTDTQYF. V gene TRBV5-1 combines with J gene TRBJ2-3, with unresolved D. The CDR3 loop spans 15 amino acids. The V gene lost 1 base and the J gene lost 0 bases, with 9 bases spanning the gap. The germline V gene has CDR1 SGHRS and CDR2 YFSETQ.

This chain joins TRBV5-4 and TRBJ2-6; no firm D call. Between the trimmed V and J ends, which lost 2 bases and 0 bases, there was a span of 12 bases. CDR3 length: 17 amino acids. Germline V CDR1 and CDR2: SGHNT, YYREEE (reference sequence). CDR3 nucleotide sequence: TGTGCCAGCAGCTTCCAGTTGGCTAGCTCTGGGGCCAACGTCCTGACTTTC. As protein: CASSFQLASSGANVLTF.

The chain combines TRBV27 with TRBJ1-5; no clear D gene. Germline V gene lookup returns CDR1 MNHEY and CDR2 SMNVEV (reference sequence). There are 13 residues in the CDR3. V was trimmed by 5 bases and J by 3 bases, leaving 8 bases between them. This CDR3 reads CASSLLLNQPQHF. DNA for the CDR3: TGTGCCAGCAGTCTTCTCCTCAATCAGCCCCAGCATTTT.

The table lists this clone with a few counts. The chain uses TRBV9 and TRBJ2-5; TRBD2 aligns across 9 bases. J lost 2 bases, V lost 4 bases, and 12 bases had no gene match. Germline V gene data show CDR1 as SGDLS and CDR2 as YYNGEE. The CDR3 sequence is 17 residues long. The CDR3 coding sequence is TGTGCCAGCAGCCCGCGCGCGGTTAGCGGGGGTCAAGAGACCCAGTACTTC. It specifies CASSPRAVSGGQETQYF.

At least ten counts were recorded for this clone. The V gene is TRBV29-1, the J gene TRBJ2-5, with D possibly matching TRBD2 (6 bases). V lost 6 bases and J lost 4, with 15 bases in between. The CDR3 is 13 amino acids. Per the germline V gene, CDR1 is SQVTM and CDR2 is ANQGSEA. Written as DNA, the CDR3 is TGCAGCGTCGGGAGTAGTCGTGCAGAGACCCAGTACTTC. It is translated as CSVGSSRAETQYF.

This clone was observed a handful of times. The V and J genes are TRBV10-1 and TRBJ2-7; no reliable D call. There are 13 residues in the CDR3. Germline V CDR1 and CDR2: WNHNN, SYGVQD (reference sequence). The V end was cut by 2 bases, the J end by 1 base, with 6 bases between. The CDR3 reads CASSEATSYEQYF. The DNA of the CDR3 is TGCGCCAGCAGTGAGGCTACTTCCTACGAGCAGTACTTC.